This T cell receptor beta chain was captured by sequencing in a study of T-cell memory formation after mild COVID-19. Study summary: Clusters were largely donor specific.

The V and J ends lost 6 bases and 2 bases, in that order; junction bases with no gene match: 6. This CDR3 has 14 amino acids. Germline V gene sequence: CDR1 SQVTM, CDR2 ANQGSEA. Study-level points and caveats: Unconfirmed was the SARS-CoV-2 specificity of second-wave clones that peaked on day 37. While clones contracting from day 15 to 85 were balanced between CD4 and CD8, later expanders leaned CD4+.

This clonotype has more than one count but fewer than ten. Antigen: not known. Barcoded TCR alpha and TCR beta cDNA libraries with UMIs came from 5'RACE using constant-segment primers. TCRdb independently ran MiXCR on the 5' RACE reads; one entry per CDR3 protein. The sample yields about 470,000 distinct CDR3 sequences, 20% to 30% seen once. The chain is built from TRBV29-1 and TRBJ2-2; 7 bases fit TRBD1. This TCR derives from an adult woman who had mild COVID-19 (a few samples of this study predate the infection). Cell type and time point are not known. The sample comprised PBMCs or a T cell subset sorted from them (not recorded which). The CDR3 DNA reads TGCAGCGTCAGGTCAGGGGGTAACACCGGGGAGCTGTTTTTT. This codes for CSVRSGGNTGELFF.